These 32 T cell receptor beta chains were all obtained from the same sample, sequenced in a study of memory CD4+ T cells and cytomegalovirus serostatus. Single viable CD3+CD4+CD8-CD45RO+ cells were sorted as the memory CD4+ T cells. Sequenced by immunoSEQ multiplex PCR; TCRdb stores in-frame clones only, minus some. Among 56,000 or so clones listed, around 80% were seen once. Sequencing was done on a sample of memory CD4+ T cells from blood. Receptors were obtained from an adult in good health and CMV-seronegative.

This clone was observed a single time. V is TRBV11-2 and J is TRBJ2-7, with a possible D match to TRBD2 (6 bases). V lost 5 bases, J lost 3 bases, and 23 bases lay in between. The CDR3 extends over 17 amino acids. Germline V gives CDR1 SGHAT, CDR2 FQNNGV. As DNA, the CDR3 is TGTGCCAGCAGCCGCCAAAAAGGGGTGGGGGGTAACTACGAGCAGTACTTC. Translating gives CASSRQKGVGGNYEQYF.

This chain links TRBV6-5 with TRBJ2-7; 7 bases are shared with TRBD1. V lost 8 bases to trimming and J lost 3 bases; unmatched junction nucleotides: 10. Germline CDR1 reads MNHEY; CDR2 reads SVGAGI. The CDR3 has 14 amino acids. The CDR3 DNA reads TGTGCCAGCCAACCACAGGGGAGCGGCTACGAGCAGTACTTC. Translation gives CASQPQGSGYEQYF.

The chain is built from TRBV7-2 and TRBJ2-5; D assignment may be TRBD1 or TRBD2 (5 bases each). CDR3 size: 15 residues. V dropped 0 bases and J dropped 6 bases, with 14 bases sitting between them. The germline gives CDR1 SGHTA, CDR2 FQGNSA. The CDR3 region is CASSLALGPGQTQYF. Here the CDR3 DNA reads TGTGCCAGCAGCTTAGCGTTGGGACCCGGGCAGACCCAGTACTTC.

This chain joins TRBV7-2 and TRBJ2-5; no clear D gene. From germline, CDR1 is SGHTA and CDR2 FQGNSA. V lost 4 bases to trimming and J lost 2 bases, with 11 bases between them. The CDR3 has 14 residues. CDR3 nucleotide sequence: TGTGCCAGCAGCTCCCGACGGATTCAAGAGACCCAGTACTTC. Its protein product is CASSSRRIQETQYF.

The rearrangement uses TRBV6-6 and TRBJ1-4, with a weak D call TRBD1 (6 bases). Germline V gene data show CDR1 as MNHNY and CDR2 as SVGAGI (reference sequence). This CDR3 comprises 15 residues. V dropped 6 bases and J dropped 7 bases, with 18 bases sitting between them. In nucleotides, the CDR3 is TGTGCCAGCAGGGATCCGACCCAGGGGATTGAAAAACTGTTTTTT. Its protein is CASRDPTQGIEKLFF.

V gene TRBV5-1 combines with J gene TRBJ1-1; D gene uncertain. CDR3 length equals 16 residues. Trimming removed 0 bases from V and 6 bases from J, with 18 bases in between. The germline V gene has CDR1 SGHRS and CDR2 YFSETQ. CDR3 region: CASSLEQNKRRAEAFF. The CDR3 bases are TGCGCCAGCAGCTTGGAGCAAAACAAAAGAAGGGCTGAAGCTTTCTTT.

V is TRBV10-2 and J is TRBJ2-7; maybe TRBD2 (5 bases). Trimming cost V 11 bases and J 0 bases, with 17 bases left between them. This CDR3 comprises 14 residues. From germline, CDR1 is WSHSY and CDR2 SAAADI. The CDR3 DNA sequence: TGCGCCGTGCAGGAGGAGCCCCTCTCCTACGAGCAGTACTTC. Its protein product is CAVQEEPLSYEQYF.

The rearrangement links TRBV6-6 to TRBJ1-2, with D possibly TRBD1 on 5 matching bases. The CDR3 is 12 amino acids. Germline-derived CDR1 and CDR2 are MNHNY and SVGAGI (reference sequence). The CDR3 DNA reads TGTGCTGGGGGGGAGGTTAACTATGGCTACACCTTC. Translation gives CAGGEVNYGYTF.

The rearrangement joins TRBV6-5 to TRBJ1-1; 9 bases are a match to TRBD1. Losses at the gene ends were 5 bases for V and 4 bases for J; bases not matched to a gene: 8. The CDR3 contains 15 residues. Germline V gene sequence: CDR1 MNHEY, CDR2 SVGAGI. The CDR3 DNA reads as TGTGCCAGCAGTGCGTTTGTGACAGGGGGCACTGAAGCTTTCTTT. As protein: CASSAFVTGGTEAFF.

The count of this clone is one. Written as DNA, the CDR3 is TGTGCCAGCAGCTCGCGGGTAGCGGGGGGGCCTCTATTCTTC. Translated: CASSSRVAGGPLFF. This sequence joins TRBV13 and TRBJ2-1, with 11 positions matching TRBD2. The trim removed 4 bases at V and 16 bases at J, leaving 12 bases unmatched. The CDR3 has 14 amino acids. Germline V CDR1 and CDR2: PRHDT, FYEKMQ (reference sequence).

The rearrangement joins TRBV7-2 to TRBJ2-7; 8 bases agree with TRBD2. J gave up 0 bases and V 7 bases, and 5 bases lay outside the gene matches. The CDR3 extends over 14 amino acids. The germline CDR1 and CDR2 sequences are SGHTA and FQGNSA. As DNA, the CDR3 is TGTGCCAGCAACCGGGGGGGGGCCTCCTACGAGCAGTACTTC. The encoded protein is CASNRGGASYEQYF.

In DNA, the CDR3 is TGCGCCAGCAGCCAAGATCGAGACTACGAGCAGTACTTC. Protein sequence: CASSQDRDYEQYF. The rearrangement uses TRBV4-3 and TRBJ2-7; D unresolved. CDR3 length: 13 residues. Germline loops: CDR1 LGHNA, CDR2 YSLEER. V was trimmed by 0 bases and J by 3 bases, leaving 6 bases between them.

This chain joins TRBV11-2 and TRBJ1-6; 7 bases agree with TRBD1. This CDR3 spans 15 amino acids. After removal of 0 bases from V and 9 bases from J, the junction contained 5 bases not matched to a gene. Germline V gene sequence: CDR1 SGHAT, CDR2 FQNNGV. The CDR3 DNA reads TGTGCCAGCAGCTTAGAGAGGGACAGATCTTCACCCCTCCACTTT. Protein sequence: CASSLERDRSSPLHF. Drawing the rest from reference TRBV11-2 and TRBJ1-6, the complete variable domain is EAGVAQSPRYKIIEKRQSVAFWCNPISGHATLYWYQQILGQGPKLLIQFQNNGVVDDSQLPKDRFSAERLKGVDSTLKIQPAKLEDSAVYLCASSLERDRSSPLHFGNGTRLTVT.

The chain carries TRBV9 and TRBJ1-2; a weak D match, TRBD1 (5 bases). V was pared by 4 bases and J by 5 bases, with 18 bases between. The germline CDR1 and CDR2 sequences are SGDLS and YYNGEE. There are 15 residues in the CDR3. CDR3 amino acids: CASSQKPTEFYGYTF. CDR3 bases: TGTGCCAGCAGCCAAAAACCGACAGAATTTTATGGCTACACCTTC.

The chain recombines TRBV29-1 with TRBJ1-5; weak D call: TRBD1 (5 bases). This CDR3 is built from 13 residues. With 5 bases removed from V and 7 bases from J, the gap between germline ends came to 15 bases. Germline CDR1 reads SQVTM; CDR2 reads ANQGSEA. CDR3 coding DNA: TGCAGCGTTCGTGGCGACAGATTACAGCCCCAGCATTTT. Protein: CSVRGDRLQPQHF.

The rearrangement uses TRBV28 and TRBJ1-1; D is undetermined. The CDR3 extends over 19 amino acids. Germline V lookup: CDR1 MDHEN, CDR2 SYDVKM. V shed 6 bases and J shed 7 bases, with 33 bases lying between them. The CDR3, as DNA: TGTGCCAGCAGCAGGCTTTTGGTCCAACTCAAACTATTTACGGGTGAAGCTTTCTTT. Translation: CASSRLLVQLKLFTGEAFF. Variable domain in full (rest from reference TRBV28 and TRBJ1-1): DVKVTQSSRYLVKRTGEKVFLECVQDMDHENMFWYRQDPGLGLRLIYFSYDVKMKEKGDIPEGYSVSREKKERFSLILESASTNQTSMYLCASSRLLVQLKLFTGEAFFGQGTRLTVV.

The gene calls are TRBV5-1 and TRBJ2-1; 8 bases agree with TRBD2. The CDR3 is 14 amino acids. The trim removed 4 bases at V and 4 bases at J, leaving 4 bases unmatched. CDR1 is SGHRS, CDR2 YFSETQ, per germline. CDR3 sequence: CASSPGGSYNEQFF. DNA of the CDR3: TGCGCCAGCAGCCCGGGGGGGTCTTACAATGAGCAGTTCTTC.

This clone came up a few times. The J gene is TRBJ1-1, the V gene TRBV11-2, with no clear D. This CDR3 is built from 13 residues. Germline V gene data show CDR1 as SGHAT and CDR2 as FQNNGV. V was clipped by 5 bases and J by 4 bases, with 11 bases between them. The CDR3 region is CASSPFRATEAFF. In DNA form, the CDR3 reads TGTGCCAGCAGCCCTTTTCGGGCCACTGAAGCTTTCTTT.

This clone has just one count. The chain combines TRBV5-8 with TRBJ1-1; maybe TRBD1 (6 bases). Trimming took off 2 bases at V and 7 bases at J, with 21 bases between the two ends. This CDR3 spans 16 amino acids. In germline, CDR1 is SGHTS, CDR2 YDEGEE. In DNA, the CDR3 is TGTGCCAGCAGCTTTATAGGAACAGGGATTGGTTTTGAAGCTTTCTTT. It is translated as CASSFIGTGIGFEAFF.

This rearrangement joins TRBV7-9 to TRBJ2-3; D is perhaps TRBD1 (6 bases). Germline lookup yields CDR1 SEHNR and CDR2 FQNEAQ (reference sequence). V shed 0 bases and J shed 6 bases, with 13 bases lying between them. This CDR3 has 15 residues. CDR3 DNA: TGTGCCAGCAGCTTAGCCCAGGGGTCCGCGGATACGCAGTATTTT. It translates to CASSLAQGSADTQYF.

The CDR3 coding sequence is TGTGCCAGCACTCTGGGGGGGCCCCAGCATTTT. Protein sequence: CASTLGGPQHF. The J gene is TRBJ1-5, the V gene TRBV6-5; D is possibly TRBD1 (5 bases). The V end lost 7 bases, the J end lost 9 bases, and 10 bases lay between the germline ends. This CDR3 has 11 residues. CDR1 and CDR2 from the germline V gene are MNHEY and SVGAGI.

The chain has TRBV10-2 and TRBJ2-2, with 14 bases that match TRBD2. Germline loops: CDR1 WSHSY, CDR2 SAAADI. The ends lost 6 bases at V and 4 bases at J; junction bases unmatched: 7. This CDR3 has 17 amino acids. CDR3 residues: CASSGLAGGRVTGELFF. As DNA, the CDR3 is TGCGCCAGCAGCGGACTAGCGGGAGGCCGGGTCACCGGGGAGCTGTTTTTT.

This chain joins TRBV14 and TRBJ2-4, with TRBD2 matching 7 bases. CDR1 is SGHDN and CDR2 is FVKESK in the germline V gene. The CDR3 has 14 amino acids. With 4 bases clipped from V and 8 bases from J, the junction kept 8 bases outside the gene matches. The CDR3 is CASSLGGFWDIQYF. In DNA, the CDR3 is TGTGCCAGCAGCCTGGGGGGGTTCTGGGACATTCAGTACTTC.

The chain joins TRBV28 to TRBJ2-7; 8 nucleotides align to TRBD2. V was clipped by 0 bases and J by 1 base; unmatched bases: 5. Germline CDR1 is MDHEN and CDR2 is SYDVKM. The CDR3 covers 16 residues. The CDR3 nucleotides read TGTGCCAGCAGTTTATGGATTAGCGGGACTTCCTACGAGCAGTACTTC. It translates to CASSLWISGTSYEQYF.

This clone was picked up one time. This chain links TRBV6-1 with TRBJ1-1; 7 nucleotides agree with TRBD1. In germline, CDR1 is MNHNS, CDR2 SASEGT. Losses at the gene ends were 6 bases for V and 6 bases for J; bases not matched to a gene: 10. The CDR3 loop spans 14 amino acids. The chain's CDR3 is CASRYLQGMAEAFF. CDR3 bases: TGTGCCAGCAGGTATTTACAGGGGATGGCTGAAGCTTTCTTT.

The CDR3 DNA sequence: TGTGCCAGCTCACCAGTGCCCTCGGTAAACACCGGGGAGCTGTTTTTT. This gives the protein CASSPVPSVNTGELFF. The chain employs TRBV18 and TRBJ2-2; D remains unclear. Per the germline V gene, CDR1 is KGHSH and CDR2 is LQKENI. This CDR3 region has 16 residues. V was shortened by 2 bases and J by 2 bases, with 12 bases between the two germline ends.

The genes are TRBV28 and TRBJ1-1; 8 bases map to TRBD1. The CDR3 extends over 13 amino acids. Trimming cost V 5 bases and J 11 bases; bases outside gene matches: 10. The germline CDR1 and CDR2 sequences are MDHEN and SYDVKM. CDR3 sequence: CASSVQGARYAFF. The CDR3 nucleotides are TGTGCCAGCAGTGTCCAGGGGGCGAGGTATGCTTTCTTT.

The V gene is TRBV10-2, the J gene TRBJ2-1; D not resolved. V lost 4 bases and J lost 5, with 3 bases in between. The length of the CDR3 is 11 residues. Germline loops: CDR1 WSHSY, CDR2 SAAADI. CDR3 bases: TGCGCCAGCAGTGGCCACAATGAGCAGTTCTTC. It is translated as CASSGHNEQFF.

The gene calls are TRBV6-5 and TRBJ2-7; D possibly matches TRBD1 or TRBD2 (5 bases each). The V gene lost 5 bases and the J gene lost 7 bases, with 12 bases spanning the gap. Germline CDR1 reads MNHEY; CDR2 reads SVGAGI. The CDR3 is 12 residues long. The CDR3, as DNA: TGTGCCAGCAGTCCTACGGGGCGAGAGCAGTACTTC. Its protein product is CASSPTGREQYF.

The chain has TRBV28 and TRBJ2-6, with a weak D call TRBD1 (5 bases). CDR1 and CDR2 (germline): MDHEN, SYDVKM. This CDR3 spans 13 amino acids. The germline V and J ends were trimmed by 8 bases and 5 bases, with 10 bases remaining between them. The CDR3 DNA reads TGTGCCAGCTGCACAGGCCGGGCCAACGTCCTGACTTTC. Its protein is CASCTGRANVLTF.

The genes are TRBV5-1 and TRBJ1-2, with unresolved D. V lost 3 bases to trimming and J lost 4 bases, with 7 bases between them. Germline V gives CDR1 SGHRS, CDR2 YFSETQ. The CDR3 covers 12 residues. In DNA form, the CDR3 reads TGCGCCAGCAGCTCAGGAGGCTATGGCTACACCTTC. Protein sequence: CASSSGGYGYTF.

The chain couples TRBV9 to TRBJ2-1; 7 bases fit TRBD2. The CDR3 runs 17 residues. Trimming removed 3 bases from V and 6 bases from J; junction bases left unmatched: 15. Germline V CDR1 and CDR2: SGDLS, YYNGEE. CDR3 residues: CASSAQFGGRAPNEQFF. The CDR3 DNA is TGTGCCAGCAGCGCCCAATTCGGGGGGAGGGCCCCCAATGAGCAGTTCTTC.